This entry lists 6 T cell receptor beta chains sequenced from one sample in a study of identical twins. A single record per CDR3 protein comes from TCRdb applying MiXCR to the 5' RACE reads. The sample includes roughly 350,000 distinct CDR3 sequences, 8.5% to 10% of them seen just once. Material: naive T cells sorted from blood. These TCRs come from a woman in her forties or fifties in good health.

CDR3 bases: TGTGCCAGCAGCGCCCAAGACAGGGTTGTATATTTT. Its translation: CASSAQDRVVYF. The chain employs TRBV7-9 and TRBJ1-3; 7 nucleotides agree with TRBD1. Germline-derived CDR1 and CDR2 are SEHNR and FQNEAQ (reference sequence). V shed 5 bases and J 14 bases; nucleotides not matched to a gene: 9. This CDR3 is built from 12 residues.

V gene TRBV5-1 combines with J gene TRBJ2-1, with TRBD2 identical over 8 bases. CDR1 and CDR2 (germline): SGHRS, YFSETQ. Trimming removed 3 bases from V and 9 bases from J; junction bases left unmatched: 2. This CDR3 is 12 amino acids long. The CDR3 bases are TGCGCCAGCAGCTGGACTAGCAGTGAGCAGTTCTTC. This encodes CASSWTSSEQFF.

This CDR3 reads CASHREGESRYF. CDR3 sequence (DNA): TGTGCCAGTCACAGGGAGGGCGAGTCGAGGTACTTC. The J gene is TRBJ2-7, the V gene TRBV6-5; the D gene is possibly TRBD2 (7 bases). The CDR3 extends over 12 amino acids. From germline, CDR1 is MNHEY and CDR2 SVGAGI. Between the trimmed V and J ends, which lost 9 bases and 12 bases, there was a span of 21 bases.

V usage is TRBV18 and J usage is TRBJ1-4; D is possibly TRBD1 (6 bases). CDR1 and CDR2 from the germline V gene are KGHSH and LQKENI. Trimming took 6 bases from V and 8 from J, leaving 10 bases between them. The CDR3 is 12 amino acids. DNA for the CDR3: TGTGCCAGCTCTCCCCAGGGGGAAAAACTGTTTTTT. It is translated as CASSPQGEKLFF.

This clonotype was counted many times. The genes are TRBV20-1 and TRBJ2-1, with D perhaps matching TRBD2 (6 bases). CDR1 is DFQATT, CDR2 SNEGSKA, per germline (reference sequence). V was pared by 3 bases and J by 6 bases, with 9 bases between. CDR3 length: 12 amino acids. The CDR3 loop is CSARWTINEQFF. CDR3 sequence (DNA): TGCAGTGCTAGGTGGACTATCAATGAGCAGTTCTTC.

As regards this clonotype: With a much larger clone just one base away, this may be a read error. This chain joins TRBV7-9 and TRBJ2-6; 7 nucleotides line up with TRBD1. The length of the CDR3 is 14 residues. CDR1 and CDR2 (germline): SEHNR, FQNEAQ (reference sequence). CDR3 region: CASSSHAGGNVLTF. The CDR3 coding sequence is TGTGCCAGCAGCTCACATGCAGGGGGCAACGTCCTGACTTTC.